This T cell receptor (beta chain) was observed in a study of blood T cell repertoires in COVID-19. Study background: Sources were T cells, B-cell-depleted T cells, or PBMCs; the material itself was cDNA or gDNA.

Profiling relied on immunoSEQ multiplex PCR, and the TCRdb table lists in-frame clones only, not all of them. This table holds 45,000 to 55,000 clones, around four fifths found once. Germline V lookup: CDR1 MNHEY, CDR2 SVGAGI. V shed 6 bases and J 8 bases; nucleotides not matched to a gene: 9. The CDR3 consists of 14 residues. The sequenced sample consisted of peripheral blood. This receptor was obtained from a middle-aged man with acute or convalescent COVID-19. V gene TRBV6-5 combines with J gene TRBJ2-2, with 7 bases identical to TRBD1. The CDR3 region has the DNA TGTGCCAGCAGAGGGACAGTAGGAACTGGGGAGCTGTTTTTT. Its protein is CASRGTVGTGELFF.